This T cell receptor beta chain is from a study of T cell responses to AZD1222 COVID-19 vaccine. Findings of the study overall: It was only six AZD1222 recipients who were seropositive at baseline.

V was pared by 8 bases and J by 5 bases, with 14 bases of the junction left unmatched. CDR3 length: 16 residues. Looked up from germline, CDR1 is LNHDA and CDR2 is SQIVND (reference sequence). Only one count was recorded for this clone. Its antigen is as yet unknown. Libraries were prepared by immunoSEQ multiplex PCR; TCRdb keeps only in-frame clonotypes and omits some of them. The sample consists of about 150,000 clones, under 95% of them appearing once. The material sequenced was peripheral blood, taken on day 0 of AZD1222 vaccination. The sequence came from an adult in good health. The rearrangement joins TRBV19 to TRBJ1-5; 8 nucleotides agree with TRBD1. CDR3 in DNA: TGTGCCAGTGGCGGCAGGGGGCTTAAGGAGGATCAGCCCCAGCATTTT. This gives the protein CASGGRGLKEDQPQHF.